This T cell receptor (beta chain) was identified during a study of T cells in Graves' hyperthyroidism and ophthalmopathy. Germline V gene lookup returns CDR1 MNHNS and CDR2 SASEGT. Trimming stripped 3 bases from V and 5 bases from J, with 5 bases between. The CDR3 has 11 amino acids. Patients counted as stable if ophthalmopathy did not develop within 18 months. Hyperthyroidism, newly diagnosed and lasting under 2 months, affected patients aged 18 to 65. Patients with uncontrolled infections, other autoimmune diseases, pregnancy or lactation were excluded. Clinicians diagnosed patients from clinical symptoms, serum thyroxine and TRAb, thyroid ultrasound and orbital computed tomography. This clonotype was found many times. Regions amplified from RNA transcripts were the TCR beta CDR3 regions. HTBI primers drove first-round RT-PCR of the TCR CDR3. Using its own MiXCR run on the multiplex PCR reads, TCRdb lists one record per CDR3 protein. The table records about 740,000 distinct CDR3 sequences, roughly 15% of them present only once.

The rearrangement joins TRBV6-1 to TRBJ2-7; D ambiguous. Sequenced: blood. This clonotype originated in a young woman with Graves' hyperthyroidism. CDR3 region: CASSDLHEQYF. CDR3 in DNA: TGTGCCAGCAGTGACCTCCACGAGCAGTACTTC.